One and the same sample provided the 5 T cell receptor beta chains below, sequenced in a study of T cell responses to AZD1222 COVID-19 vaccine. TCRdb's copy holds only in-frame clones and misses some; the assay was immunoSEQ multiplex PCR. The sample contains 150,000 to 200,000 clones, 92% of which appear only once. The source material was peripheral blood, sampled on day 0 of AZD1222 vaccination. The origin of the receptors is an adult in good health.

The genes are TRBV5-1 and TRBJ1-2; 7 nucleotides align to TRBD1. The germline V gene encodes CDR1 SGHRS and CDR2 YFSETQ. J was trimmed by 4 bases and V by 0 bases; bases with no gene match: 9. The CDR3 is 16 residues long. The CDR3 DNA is TGCGCCAGCAGCTTGGCCCTACAGGGGTCCCGCTATGGCTACACCTTC. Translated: CASSLALQGSRYGYTF.

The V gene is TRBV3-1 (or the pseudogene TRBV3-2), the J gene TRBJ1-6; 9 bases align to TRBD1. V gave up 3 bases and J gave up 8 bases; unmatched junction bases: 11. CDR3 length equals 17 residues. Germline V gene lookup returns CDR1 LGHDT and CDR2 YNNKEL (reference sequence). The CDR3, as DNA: TGTGCCAGCAGCCACTATTCTACAGGGGGCAGGGATTCACCCCTCCACTTT. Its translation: CASSHYSTGGRDSPLHF.

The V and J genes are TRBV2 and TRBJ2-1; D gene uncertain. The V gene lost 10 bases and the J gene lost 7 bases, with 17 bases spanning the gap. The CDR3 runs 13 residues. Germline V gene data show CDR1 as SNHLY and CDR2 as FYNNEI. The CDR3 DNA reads TGTGCCACCGCCGACGGGTTTGGGAATGAGCAGTTCTTC. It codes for CATADGFGNEQFF.

The CDR3 region is CASSRGENGELFF. CDR3 DNA sequence: TGTGCCAGCAGTAGGGGTGAGAACGGGGAGCTGTTTTTT. The chain carries TRBV6-5 and TRBJ2-2, with a possible D match to TRBD1 (5 bases). The CDR3 is 13 amino acids. Trimming left V 5 bases short and J 7 bases short, with 11 bases between. Germline CDR1 is MNHEY and CDR2 is SVGAGI.

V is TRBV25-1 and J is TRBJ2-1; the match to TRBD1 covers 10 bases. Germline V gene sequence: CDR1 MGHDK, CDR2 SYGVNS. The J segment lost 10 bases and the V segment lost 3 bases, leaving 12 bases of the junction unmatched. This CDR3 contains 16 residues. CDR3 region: CASSDPGQGLPTEQFF. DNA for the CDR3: TGTGCCAGCAGTGACCCGGGACAGGGGCTTCCTACAGAGCAGTTCTTC.